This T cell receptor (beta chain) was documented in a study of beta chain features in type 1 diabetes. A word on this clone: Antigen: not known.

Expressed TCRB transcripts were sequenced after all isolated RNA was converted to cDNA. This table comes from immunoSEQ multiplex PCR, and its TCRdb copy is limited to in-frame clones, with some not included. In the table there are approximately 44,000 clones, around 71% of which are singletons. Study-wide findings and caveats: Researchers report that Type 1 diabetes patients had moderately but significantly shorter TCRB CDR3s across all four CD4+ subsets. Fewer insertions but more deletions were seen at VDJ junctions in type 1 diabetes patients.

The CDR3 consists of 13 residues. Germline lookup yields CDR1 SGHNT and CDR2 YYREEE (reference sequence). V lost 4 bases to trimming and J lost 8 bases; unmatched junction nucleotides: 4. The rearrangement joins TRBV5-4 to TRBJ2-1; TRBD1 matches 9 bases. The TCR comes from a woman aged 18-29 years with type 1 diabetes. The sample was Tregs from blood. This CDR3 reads CASSRDRDDEQFF. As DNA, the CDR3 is TGTGCCAGCAGCAGGGACAGGGATGATGAGCAGTTCTTC.